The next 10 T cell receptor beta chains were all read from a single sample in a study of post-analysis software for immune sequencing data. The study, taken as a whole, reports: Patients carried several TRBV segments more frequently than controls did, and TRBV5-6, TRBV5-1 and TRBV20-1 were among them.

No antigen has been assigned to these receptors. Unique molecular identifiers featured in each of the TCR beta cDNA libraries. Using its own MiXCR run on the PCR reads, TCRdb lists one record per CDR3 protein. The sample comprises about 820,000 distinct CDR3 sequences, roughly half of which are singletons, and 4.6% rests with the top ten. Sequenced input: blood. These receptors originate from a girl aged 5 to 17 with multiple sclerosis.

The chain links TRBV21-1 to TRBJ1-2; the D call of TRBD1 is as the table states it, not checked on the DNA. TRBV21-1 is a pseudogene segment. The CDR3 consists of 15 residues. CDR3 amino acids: CASSALAGVNYGYTF. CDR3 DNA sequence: TGTGCCAGCAGCGCCCTGGCCGGGGTTAACTATGGCTACACCTTC.

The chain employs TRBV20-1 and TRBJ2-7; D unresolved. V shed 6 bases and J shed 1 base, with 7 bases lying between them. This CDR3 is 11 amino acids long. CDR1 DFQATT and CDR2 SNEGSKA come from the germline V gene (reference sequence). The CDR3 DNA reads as TGCAGTGCCGGACGTTCCTACGAGCAGTACTTC. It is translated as CSAGRSYEQYF.

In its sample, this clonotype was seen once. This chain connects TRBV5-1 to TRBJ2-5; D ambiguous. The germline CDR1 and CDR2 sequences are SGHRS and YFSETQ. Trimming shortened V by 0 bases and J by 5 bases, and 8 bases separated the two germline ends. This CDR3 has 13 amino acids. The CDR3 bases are TGCGCCAGCAGCTTGGTCTCTTATGAGACCCAGTACTTC. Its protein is CASSLVSYETQYF.

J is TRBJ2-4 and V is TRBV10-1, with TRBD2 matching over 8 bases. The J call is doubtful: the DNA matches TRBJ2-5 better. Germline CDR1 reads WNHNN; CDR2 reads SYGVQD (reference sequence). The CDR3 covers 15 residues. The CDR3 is CASSDGRVRQETQYF. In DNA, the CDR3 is TGCGCCAGCAGTGACGGGAGGGTTCGGCAAGAGACCCAGTACTTC.

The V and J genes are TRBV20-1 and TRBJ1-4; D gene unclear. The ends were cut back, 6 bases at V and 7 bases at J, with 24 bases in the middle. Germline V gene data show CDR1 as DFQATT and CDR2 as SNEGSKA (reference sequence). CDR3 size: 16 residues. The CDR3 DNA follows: TGCAGTGCCAACCGACCCCGACGGGCAGTGGGTGAAAAACTGTTTTTT. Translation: CSANRPRRAVGEKLFF.

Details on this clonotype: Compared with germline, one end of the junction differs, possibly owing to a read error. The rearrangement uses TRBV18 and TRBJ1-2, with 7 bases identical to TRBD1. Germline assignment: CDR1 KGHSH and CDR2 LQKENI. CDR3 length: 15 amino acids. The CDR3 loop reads CASSPLGQTNYGHTF. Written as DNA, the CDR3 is TGTGCCAGCTCACCACTGGGACAGACTAACTATGGCCACACCTTC.

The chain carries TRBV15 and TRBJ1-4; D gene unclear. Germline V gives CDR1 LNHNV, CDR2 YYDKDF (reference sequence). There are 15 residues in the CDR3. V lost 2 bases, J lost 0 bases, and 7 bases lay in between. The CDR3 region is CATSRTTATNEKLFF. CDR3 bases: TGTGCCACCAGCAGAACAACCGCAACTAATGAAAAACTGTTTTTT.

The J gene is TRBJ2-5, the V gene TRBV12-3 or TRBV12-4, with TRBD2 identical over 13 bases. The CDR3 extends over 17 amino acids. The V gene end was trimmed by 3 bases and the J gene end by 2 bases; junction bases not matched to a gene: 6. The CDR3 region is CASSFSVGLAGQETQYF. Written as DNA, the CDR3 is TGTGCCAGCAGTTTCTCCGTGGGACTAGCGGGACAAGAGACCCAGTACTTC.

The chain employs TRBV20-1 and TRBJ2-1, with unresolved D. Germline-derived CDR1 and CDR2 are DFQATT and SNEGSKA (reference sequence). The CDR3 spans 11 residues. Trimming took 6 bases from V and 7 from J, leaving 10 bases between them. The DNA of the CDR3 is TGCAGTGCCAGATGGGTGAATGAGCAGTTCTTC. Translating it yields CSARWVNEQFF.

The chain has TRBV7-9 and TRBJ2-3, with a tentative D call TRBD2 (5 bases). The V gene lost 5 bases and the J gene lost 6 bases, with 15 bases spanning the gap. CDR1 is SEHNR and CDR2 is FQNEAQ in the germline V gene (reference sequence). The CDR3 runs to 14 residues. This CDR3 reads CASSPAGSRDTQYF. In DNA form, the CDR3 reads TGTGCCAGCAGCCCGGCGGGCTCTCGCGATACGCAGTATTTT. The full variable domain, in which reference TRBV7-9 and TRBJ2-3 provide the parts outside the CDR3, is DTGVSQNPRHKITKRGQNVTFRCDPISEHNRLYWYRQTLGQGPEFLTYFQNEAQLEKSRLLSDRFSAERPKGSFSTLEIQRTEQGDSAMYLCASSPAGSRDTQYFGPGTRLTVL.